A single sample is the source of the 13 T cell receptor beta chains below, sequenced in a study of long-term antiretroviral therapy in people with HIV. Investigators performed immunoSEQ version v3.0 at survey level. Repertoires were generated with immunoSEQ multiplex PCR, while TCRdb's copy carries only in-frame clones and drops some. Of some 17,000 clones in the sample, under 90% were seen once. Sequenced here: unsorted PBMCs, sampled 0.1 years after starting antiretroviral therapy. These receptors all stem from a man aged 18 to 35 with HIV.

The chain joins TRBV7-8 to TRBJ2-3; D remains ambiguous. V was shortened by 4 bases and J by 4 bases, with 15 bases between the two germline ends. Per germline, CDR1 SGHVS and CDR2 FQNEAQ. The CDR3 runs to 15 residues. The CDR3 sequence is CASSYVREAPDTQYF. DNA of the CDR3: TGTGCCAGCAGCTACGTTAGAGAAGCCCCAGATACGCAGTATTTT.

J is TRBJ2-7 and V is TRBV6-1; 7 bases agree with TRBD1. The CDR3 consists of 14 residues. V was pared by 9 bases and J by 3 bases, with 11 bases of the junction left unmatched. Germline CDR1 and CDR2: MNHNS and SASEGT. The CDR3, as DNA: TGTGCCAGTATGAATGACAGGGTTCACTACGAGCAGTACTTC. This gives the protein CASMNDRVHYEQYF.

This clone appeared a few times. This chain uses TRBV7-9 with TRBJ2-7; 7 bases fit TRBD2. The CDR3 loop spans 15 amino acids. The germline gives CDR1 SEHNR, CDR2 FQNEAQ (reference sequence). The V and J ends lost 0 bases and 6 bases, in that order; junction bases with no gene match: 8. CDR3 sequence (DNA): TGTGCCAGCAGCTTAGCAACGGGAGGTTTCAGCGAGCAGTACTTC. The encoded protein is CASSLATGGFSEQYF.

The gene calls are TRBV7-2 and TRBJ2-1; D is undetermined. The germline V gene has CDR1 SGHTA and CDR2 FQGNSA. The CDR3 consists of 13 residues. Trimming stripped 0 bases from V and 6 bases from J, with 6 bases between. This CDR3 is CASSLARRNEQFF. CDR3 DNA sequence: TGTGCCAGCAGCTTAGCTCGGCGCAATGAGCAGTTCTTC.

The chain carries TRBV18 and TRBJ1-1, with a weak D call TRBD1 (5 bases). Germline CDR1 KGHSH, CDR2 LQKENI. The CDR3 runs to 15 residues. Trimming took off 3 bases at V and 4 bases at J, with 15 bases between the two ends. Here the CDR3 DNA reads TGTGCCAGCTCACCTTATTCCCAGGGCACCACTGAAGCTTTCTTT. This codes for CASSPYSQGTTEAFF.

The chain combines TRBV5-6 with TRBJ2-4; weak D call: TRBD1 (6 bases). Germline CDR1 and CDR2: SGHDT and YYEEEE. V was trimmed by 4 bases and J by 0 bases, leaving 20 bases between them. The CDR3 is 18 amino acids. Here the CDR3 reads CASSPTTGYPLAKNIQYF. CDR3 nucleotides: TGTGCCAGCAGCCCGACTACAGGGTACCCCTTAGCCAAAAACATTCAGTACTTC.

The CDR3 region is CASSARVPNTEAFF. The CDR3 nucleotides read TGCGCCAGCAGCGCCCGGGTCCCGAACACTGAAGCTTTCTTT. This rearrangement joins TRBV4-1 to TRBJ1-1, with unresolved D. The CDR3 is 14 residues long. The germline V gene has CDR1 MGHRA and CDR2 YSYEKL. Deletions cut 5 bases from V and 1 base from J, with 11 bases between.

The chain is built from TRBV27 and TRBJ2-2; possibly TRBD1 for D (5 bases). The CDR3 spans 15 residues. Trimming cost V 2 bases and J 7 bases, with 14 bases left between them. Germline values: CDR1 MNHEY, CDR2 SMNVEV (reference sequence). Written as DNA, the CDR3 is TGTGCCAGCAGTTTACAGGGTAGTTTTGTCGGGGAGCTGTTTTTT. Its translation: CASSLQGSFVGELFF.

This sequence joins TRBV2 and TRBJ1-5; TRBD1 matches at 10 bases. This CDR3 has 15 amino acids. After removal of 6 bases from V and 6 bases from J, the junction contained 8 bases not matched to a gene. Germline assignment: CDR1 SNHLY and CDR2 FYNNEI. CDR3 bases: TGTGCCAGCAGCCCCGGGACAGGGGATGGTCAGCCCCAGCATTTT. Its protein is CASSPGTGDGQPQHF.

DNA for the CDR3: TGTGCCAGCAGTTACTCTGCGGGAAACTCACCCCTCCACTTT. It translates to CASSYSAGNSPLHF. The gene calls are TRBV6-6 and TRBJ1-6; no clear D gene. Germline CDR1 is MNHNY and CDR2 is SVGAGI (reference sequence). Trimming left V 0 bases short and J 10 bases short, with 10 bases between. The CDR3 runs to 14 residues.

The chain couples TRBV7-3 to TRBJ2-1; 10 nucleotides match TRBD2. V lost 4 bases, J lost 4 bases, and 4 bases stayed unmatched. Per the germline V gene, CDR1 is SGHTA and CDR2 is FQGTGA. CDR3 size: 15 residues. The CDR3 DNA reads as TGTGCCAGCAGCTCAGCGGGGGGGTCATACAATGAGCAGTTCTTC. Translating gives CASSSAGGSYNEQFF. The full variable domain, in which reference TRBV7-3 and TRBJ2-1 provide the parts outside the CDR3, is GAGVSQTPSNKVTEKGKYVELRCDPISGHTALYWYRQSLGQGPEFLIYFQGTGAADDSGLPNDRFFAVRPEGSVSTLKIQRTERGDSAVYLCASSSAGGSYNEQFFGPGTRLTVL.

The chain links TRBV6-1 to TRBJ2-7; 8 bases fit TRBD1. CDR1 is MNHNS and CDR2 is SASEGT in the germline V gene. J lost 5 bases, V lost 3 bases, and 9 bases had no gene match. The CDR3 runs 15 residues. CDR3: CASSDTAGGYNEQYF. The CDR3 nucleotides read TGTGCCAGCAGTGATACGGCAGGGGGCTACAACGAGCAGTACTTC.

CDR3 in DNA: TGTGCCTGGAAAGGCGGGGAGCAGTTCTTC. Translating gives CAWKGGEQFF. The V gene is TRBV30, the J gene TRBJ2-1; a possible D gene is TRBD2 (5 bases). Per the germline V gene, CDR1 is GTSNPN and CDR2 is SVGIG (reference sequence). The V end was cut by 4 bases, the J end by 10 bases, with 8 bases between. The CDR3 runs 10 residues.